This T cell receptor (beta chain) originates from a study of vaccination and CD4 T cells after COVID-19. Study background: Stimuli were overlapping spike peptide pools of SARS-CoV-2 and three common cold coronaviruses (HCoV-NL63, HCoV-OC43, HCoV-229E).

The table lists this clonotype with a few counts. Its antigen is currently unknown. Regarding treatment: approximately 11-day PBMC culture with coronavirus spike peptide pools or control peptides (ViraFEST assay). Per-well cultures of approximately 2.1 million PBMCs received roughly 9.8 IU/ml IL-2 and 10 ug/ml peptide pools. Having spent 10 days in culture, CD4+ T cells were then isolated by negative selection. At the Johns Hopkins FTIC core, DNA taken from cultured CD4+ T cells was sequenced by way of the Oncomine TCR Beta short-read assay. TCRdb re-called the PCR reads through MiXCR, storing one row per CDR3 protein. The table has roughly 5,300 distinct CDR3 sequences, around two fifths seen once; the top ten hold approximately 10%. Trimming took 3 bases from V and 6 from J; bases not matched to a gene: 6. The CDR3 covers 13 residues. Germline loops: CDR1 DFQATT, CDR2 SNEGSKA (reference sequence).

V gene TRBV20-1 combines with J gene TRBJ2-7; TRBD2 matches 9 bases. The sequence derives from a human donor who had recovered from COVID-19. The material sequenced was CD4+ T cells from blood, cultured in vitro. CDR3: CSASPGTSFEQYF. As DNA, the CDR3 is TGCAGTGCTAGCCCCGGGACTAGCTTCGAGCAGTACTTC.